A selection of T cell receptor beta chains follows, all from one sample in a study of T cell responses to AZD1222 COVID-19 vaccine. Here immunoSEQ multiplex PCR was the method, and the copy in TCRdb shows in-frame clones only, minus some. Of 65,000 or so clones listed, about four fifths are singletons. The source material was peripheral blood, sampled on day 0 of AZD1222 vaccination. The receptors were gathered from an adult in good health. The CDR3 runs from the conserved cysteine through the conserved F or W. Each record gives: clone size, V gene, J gene, D gene, CDR3 protein, CDR3 DNA. D genes are given only for firm matches. Expanded clones get a size class; other rows say once, few or many, or leave the size out.

clone_size: -
v_call: TRBV5-5
j_call: TRBJ1-5
d_call: TRBD1
cdr3_aa: CASSLGTGSGVSQPQHF
cdr3_nt: TGTGCCAGCAGCTTGGGGACAGGTTCGGGGGTAAGTCAGCCCCAGCATTTT

clone_size: -
v_call: TRBV28
j_call: TRBJ1-5
d_call: -
cdr3_aa: CASRDSNQPQHF
cdr3_nt: TGTGCCAGCCGTGATAGCAATCAGCCCCAGCATTTT

clone_size: -
v_call: TRBV7-9
j_call: TRBJ2-6
d_call: -
cdr3_aa: CASSLWQGTSSGANVLTF
cdr3_nt: TGTGCCAGCAGCTTATGGCAGGGTACCTCCTCTGGGGCCAACGTCCTGACTTTC

clone_size: -
v_call: TRBV6-4
j_call: TRBJ2-7
d_call: TRBD1
cdr3_aa: CASKSGRGSYEQYF
cdr3_nt: TGTGCCAGCAAATCCGGCAGGGGGTCCTACGAGCAGTACTTC

clone_size: once
v_call: TRBV19
j_call: TRBJ1-5
d_call: -
cdr3_aa: CASSIRQGTNQPQHF
cdr3_nt: TGTGCCAGTAGTATCCGGCAGGGGACCAATCAGCCCCAGCATTTT

clone_size: -
v_call: TRBV5-1
j_call: TRBJ1-2
d_call: TRBD1
cdr3_aa: CASSPRTGDGYTF
cdr3_nt: TGCGCCAGCAGCCCCCGGACAGGGGATGGCTACACCTTC

clone_size: once
v_call: TRBV6-5
j_call: TRBJ1-2
d_call: TRBD1
cdr3_aa: CASSYSILGGGYTF
cdr3_nt: TGTGCCAGCAGTTACTCGATATTAGGGGGCGGCTACACCTTC

clone_size: -
v_call: TRBV7-2
j_call: TRBJ1-2
d_call: TRBD1
cdr3_aa: CASSPQGGANYGYTF
cdr3_nt: TGTGCCAGCAGCCCACAGGGGGGAGCCAACTATGGCTACACCTTC

clone_size: -
v_call: TRBV12-3/TRBV12-4
j_call: TRBJ1-1
d_call: -
cdr3_aa: CASSYGGNTEAFF
cdr3_nt: TGTGCCAGCAGTTATGGGGGGAACACTGAAGCTTTCTTT

clone_size: -
v_call: TRBV28
j_call: TRBJ2-3
d_call: -
cdr3_aa: CASSLAGPMLDTQYF
cdr3_nt: TGTGCCAGCAGTTTAGCGGGCCCAATGCTGGATACGCAGTATTTT

clone_size: -
v_call: TRBV19
j_call: TRBJ1-1
d_call: -
cdr3_aa: CASRQGSAMNTEAFF
cdr3_nt: TGTGCCAGTAGACAGGGTAGCGCGATGAACACTGAAGCTTTCTTT

clone_size: -
v_call: TRBV6-5
j_call: TRBJ1-2
d_call: -
cdr3_aa: CASSYSTGSGYTF
cdr3_nt: TGTGCCAGCAGTTACTCAACAGGGTCAGGCTACACCTTC

clone_size: few
v_call: TRBV19
j_call: TRBJ1-2
d_call: -
cdr3_aa: CASSISPRAVGGYTF
cdr3_nt: TGTGCCAGTAGTATTTCCCCGCGGGCGGTAGGAGGCTACACCTTC

clone_size: -
v_call: TRBV6-1
j_call: TRBJ1-5
d_call: TRBD1
cdr3_aa: CASSEYRTGTGQPQHF
cdr3_nt: TGTGCCAGCAGTGAATATCGGACAGGGACGGGCCAGCCCCAGCATTTT

clone_size: -
v_call: TRBV4-2
j_call: TRBJ1-2
d_call: -
cdr3_aa: CASSQDFPDRSPWTF
cdr3_nt: TGTGCCAGCAGCCAAGATTTTCCTGACAGGTCTCCTTGGACCTTC

clone_size: -
v_call: TRBV5-1
j_call: TRBJ2-1
d_call: -
cdr3_aa: CASSLTGGTYNEQFF
cdr3_nt: TGCGCCAGCAGTTTGACAGGCGGTACCTACAATGAGCAGTTCTTC

clone_size: -
v_call: TRBV2
j_call: TRBJ2-5
d_call: -
cdr3_aa: CASSARETQYF
cdr3_nt: TGTGCCAGCAGTGCTCGGGAGACCCAGTACTTC

clone_size: -
v_call: TRBV19
j_call: TRBJ2-2
d_call: -
cdr3_aa: CASSIEAGWSGELFF
cdr3_nt: TGTGCCAGTAGTATAGAGGCAGGGTGGAGCGGGGAGCTGTTTTTT

clone_size: -
v_call: TRBV9
j_call: TRBJ2-2
d_call: -
cdr3_aa: CASSVVPAAGELFF
cdr3_nt: TGTGCCAGCAGCGTAGTACCCGCTGCCGGGGAGCTGTTTTTT

clone_size: -
v_call: TRBV28
j_call: TRBJ1-3
d_call: -
cdr3_aa: CASRGHPGLNTIYF
cdr3_nt: TGTGCCAGCAGGGGGCACCCGGGGCTCAACACCATATATTTT

clone_size: -
v_call: TRBV11-2
j_call: TRBJ1-2
d_call: TRBD1
cdr3_aa: CASSHRTGNRNYGYTF
cdr3_nt: TGTGCCAGCAGCCACCGGACAGGGAATCGTAACTATGGCTACACCTTC

clone_size: -
v_call: TRBV11-2
j_call: TRBJ2-1
d_call: -
cdr3_aa: CASSPLVGPNEQFF
cdr3_nt: TGTGCCAGCAGCCCCTTAGTAGGGCCCAATGAGCAGTTCTTC

clone_size: once
v_call: TRBV5-1
j_call: TRBJ2-1
d_call: -
cdr3_aa: CASSSGQGNEQFF
cdr3_nt: TGCGCCAGCAGCTCCGGTCAGGGCAATGAGCAGTTCTTC

clone_size: -
v_call: TRBV28
j_call: TRBJ2-4
d_call: TRBD1
cdr3_aa: CASSSGQYNIQYF
cdr3_nt: TGTGCCAGCAGTTCGGGACAGTATAACATTCAGTACTTC

clone_size: -
v_call: TRBV2
j_call: TRBJ1-5
d_call: -
cdr3_aa: CASNPNRDQPQHF
cdr3_nt: TGTGCCAGCAATCCCAATAGAGACCAGCCCCAGCATTTT

clone_size: -
v_call: TRBV4-3
j_call: TRBJ2-1
d_call: -
cdr3_aa: CASSPEPTYNEQFF
cdr3_nt: TGCGCCAGCAGCCCAGAACCGACTTACAATGAGCAGTTCTTC

clone_size: -
v_call: TRBV5-6
j_call: TRBJ1-6
d_call: TRBD1
cdr3_aa: CASSSYRGSPLHF
cdr3_nt: TGTGCCAGCAGCTCATACAGGGGTTCACCCCTCCACTTT

clone_size: -
v_call: TRBV4-2
j_call: TRBJ2-5
d_call: TRBD2
cdr3_aa: CASSQEILAGKETQYF
cdr3_nt: TGTGCCAGCAGCCAAGAGATACTAGCGGGTAAAGAGACCCAGTACTTC

clone_size: -
v_call: TRBV5-1
j_call: TRBJ2-3
d_call: -
cdr3_aa: CASRSQALFTDTQYF
cdr3_nt: TGCGCCAGCAGAAGTCAAGCCCTCTTCACAGATACGCAGTATTTT

clone_size: -
v_call: TRBV10-3
j_call: TRBJ1-1
d_call: TRBD1
cdr3_aa: CAISEQGLYMNTEAFF
cdr3_nt: TGTGCCATCAGTGAACAGGGGTTATATATGAACACTGAAGCTTTCTTT

clone_size: -
v_call: TRBV6-5
j_call: TRBJ1-6
d_call: TRBD1
cdr3_aa: CASSYLPGQGSSPLHF
cdr3_nt: TGTGCCAGCAGTTATCTCCCGGGACAGGGGAGTTCACCCCTCCACTTT

clone_size: -
v_call: TRBV20-1
j_call: TRBJ1-2
d_call: -
cdr3_aa: CSANVGGGYTF
cdr3_nt: TGCAGTGCTAATGTGGGGGGTGGCTACACCTTC

clone_size: -
v_call: TRBV7-2
j_call: TRBJ2-5
d_call: -
cdr3_aa: CASSLWARQETQYF
cdr3_nt: TGTGCCAGCAGCTTATGGGCGCGACAAGAGACCCAGTACTTC

clone_size: -
v_call: TRBV4-1
j_call: TRBJ2-7
d_call: -
cdr3_aa: CASSQPPGEQYF
cdr3_nt: TGCGCCAGCAGCCAGCCGCCCGGCGAGCAGTACTTC

clone_size: -
v_call: TRBV10-3
j_call: TRBJ1-2
d_call: TRBD1
cdr3_aa: CAISETGDHGYTF
cdr3_nt: TGTGCCATCAGTGAGACAGGGGATCATGGCTACACCTTC

clone_size: -
v_call: TRBV28
j_call: TRBJ2-3
d_call: TRBD2
cdr3_aa: CASSLGASGDTDTQYF
cdr3_nt: TGTGCCAGCAGTTTAGGGGCTAGCGGGGACACAGATACGCAGTATTTT

clone_size: -
v_call: TRBV5-5
j_call: TRBJ1-6
d_call: -
cdr3_aa: CASSLGHAPYNSPLHF
cdr3_nt: TGTGCCAGCAGCTTGGGACACGCTCCCTATAATTCACCCCTCCACTTT

clone_size: -
v_call: TRBV4-2
j_call: TRBJ1-1
d_call: TRBD1
cdr3_aa: CASSQERGLNTEAFF
cdr3_nt: TGTGCCAGCAGCCAAGAAAGGGGGCTGAACACTGAAGCTTTCTTT

clone_size: -
v_call: TRBV7-7
j_call: TRBJ2-5
d_call: -
cdr3_aa: CASSLVGTQETQYF
cdr3_nt: TGTGCTAGCAGCTTAGTGGGCACGCAAGAGACCCAGTACTTC

clone_size: few
v_call: TRBV28
j_call: TRBJ1-2
d_call: -
cdr3_aa: CASSSPRAGLYGYTF
cdr3_nt: TGTGCCAGCAGTTCCCCCCGGGCAGGGTTGTATGGCTACACCTTC

clone_size: -
v_call: TRBV5-6
j_call: TRBJ2-3
d_call: -
cdr3_aa: CASSSTGTLTDTQYF
cdr3_nt: TGTGCCAGCAGCTCCACCGGGACTCTCACAGATACGCAGTATTTT

clone_size: -
v_call: TRBV28
j_call: TRBJ2-3
d_call: -
cdr3_aa: CASMGRTSYTDTQYF
cdr3_nt: TGTGCCAGCATGGGCAGGACCTCCTACACAGATACGCAGTATTTT

clone_size: -
v_call: TRBV5-1
j_call: TRBJ2-1
d_call: -
cdr3_aa: CASSFLSSYNEQFF
cdr3_nt: TGCGCCAGCAGCTTTTTATCCTCCTACAATGAGCAGTTCTTC

clone_size: few
v_call: TRBV5-1
j_call: TRBJ2-1
d_call: TRBD2
cdr3_aa: CASRTSGDLNEQFF
cdr3_nt: TGCGCCAGCAGGACTAGCGGGGATTTGAATGAGCAGTTCTTC

clone_size: -
v_call: TRBV6-6
j_call: TRBJ2-7
d_call: TRBD1
cdr3_aa: CASSYRGQGRNEQYF
cdr3_nt: TGTGCCAGCAGTTACCGAGGACAGGGGAGGAACGAGCAGTACTTC

clone_size: -
v_call: TRBV30
j_call: TRBJ2-3
d_call: -
cdr3_aa: CAWTLRRTGVSTDTQYF
cdr3_nt: TGTGCCTGGACCCTTCGACGGACTGGGGTTAGCACAGATACGCAGTATTTT

clone_size: -
v_call: TRBV28
j_call: TRBJ1-1
d_call: -
cdr3_aa: CASTDRRGTEAFF
cdr3_nt: TGTGCCAGCACTGATCGCCGGGGCACTGAAGCTTTCTTT

clone_size: -
v_call: TRBV6-5
j_call: TRBJ2-7
d_call: TRBD2
cdr3_aa: CASSTSGGATWQYF
cdr3_nt: TGTGCCAGCAGCACTAGCGGGGGGGCGACGTGGCAGTACTTC

clone_size: -
v_call: TRBV19
j_call: TRBJ2-1
d_call: -
cdr3_aa: CASSFLGLGTRPYNEQFF
cdr3_nt: TGTGCCAGTAGTTTTTTGGGGCTCGGCACTCGCCCTTACAATGAGCAGTTCTTC

clone_size: -
v_call: TRBV9
j_call: TRBJ2-5
d_call: TRBD1
cdr3_aa: CASSVEYGTGYETQYF
cdr3_nt: TGTGCCAGCAGCGTAGAATACGGGACAGGGTATGAGACCCAGTACTTC

clone_size: once
v_call: TRBV9
j_call: TRBJ2-7
d_call: -
cdr3_aa: CASSVGVGEGYEQYF
cdr3_nt: TGTGCCAGCAGCGTAGGGGTGGGGGAAGGATACGAGCAGTACTTC

clone_size: -
v_call: TRBV19
j_call: TRBJ1-1
d_call: -
cdr3_aa: CASSIVELNTEAFF
cdr3_nt: TGTGCCAGTAGTATAGTAGAACTGAACACTGAAGCTTTCTTT

clone_size: -
v_call: TRBV30
j_call: TRBJ2-1
d_call: -
cdr3_aa: CAWSVREGAQQFF
cdr3_nt: TGTGCCTGGAGTGTGAGGGAGGGGGCCCAGCAGTTCTTC